This T cell receptor (beta chain) is drawn from a study of blood T cell repertoires in COVID-19. Study-level information: The samples span acute and convalescent COVID-19 from the United States, Italy and Spain.

Per the study methods: Estimates of nucleated cell counts were drawn from the amplification of reference gene primers. Clones were read by immunoSEQ multiplex PCR, and TCRdb kept only the in-frame ones, dropping some. The DNA gave D and trimming, while V, J and clone size come from that table. Here the sample spans fewer than 300,000 clones, about 80% being singletons. The sequence derives from a person aged 70 to 79 with COVID-19, enrolled during active disease. Sequencing was carried out using peripheral blood.

The CDR3 is CASSLPRGNNQPQHF. As DNA, the CDR3 is TGTGCCAGCAGTCTCCCCAGAGGGAACAATCAGCCCCAGCATTTT. The V and J genes are TRBV28 and TRBJ1-5; no definite D call. The CDR3 runs to 15 residues. V was pared by 5 bases and J by 3 bases, with 14 bases between. The germline V gene encodes CDR1 MDHEN and CDR2 SYDVKM.